One T cell receptor beta chain is described in this entry. The target antigen is unknown. The data belong to a study of cytomegalovirus exposure and HLA in healthy donors. Notes on the study in general: When a later analysis was performed, an Asian-associated ancestry cluster reportedly had fewer N-insertions than the 666-donor mean.

Vbeta (60) and Jbeta (13) primers were used in the PCR. Generated by immunoSEQ multiplex PCR, the TCRdb table keeps only in-frame clones and is missing some. The sample yields around 200,000 clones, 80% to 90% seen once. The specimen was PBMCs. This TCR came from a woman aged 25 to 45 in good health and CMV-seronegative.

The CDR3, as DNA: TGTGCCAGCAGTGGACAGGGGGGGTTCCAAGAGACCCAGTACTTC. This sequence encodes CASSGQGGFQETQYF. This sequence joins TRBV2 and TRBJ2-5, with TRBD1 matching over 9 bases. The CDR3 is made up of 15 amino acids. Germline V gene sequence: CDR1 SNHLY, CDR2 FYNNEI. V was clipped by 4 bases and J by 1 base; unmatched bases: 4.